This TCR beta chain was recovered during a study of regulatory T cells in long-lasting Graves disease. Study at large: The definition of persistent Graves' disease was over 5 years of antithyroid drugs with positive TSH receptor antibodies. Overall study findings and caveats: There were preferences for TRBV28, TRBJ1-2 and TRBJ2-5 in persistent disease.

The table lists this clonotype with a few counts. Its antigen is as yet unknown. To make TCR beta libraries, researchers used iRepertoire HTBI primers and Arm-PCR of CDR3 regions. Original handling: Identified segments across samples numbered roughly 60 TRBV and approximately 15 TRBJ. TCRdb re-derived calls from the multiplex PCR reads in MiXCR, one entry per CDR3 protein. For this entry, the V and J calls and clone size follow TCRdb and not the study's own pipeline. This sample has about half a million distinct CDR3 sequences, with approximately 23% found just once. Time point of the sample: persistent/refractory GD, antithyroid drugs over 5 years with positive TRAb. There was RNA extracted from PBMCs, and the TCR library was made from it. CDR3 size: 14 residues. The germline V gene has CDR1 SGHNT and CDR2 YENEEA. Trimming removed 5 bases from V and 4 bases from J, with 14 bases in between.

The sample was peripheral blood mononuclear cells (PBMCs), taken when the disease was refractory, from a patient treated with antithyroid drugs. The chain couples TRBV11-3 to TRBJ1-2, with D perhaps TRBD1 (5 bases). This sequence was found in a female donor with Graves disease. The CDR3 DNA reads TGTGCCAGCAGCCAATCGCCCGGGGGCTATGGCTACACCTTC. This codes for CASSQSPGGYGYTF. Full variable domain (remainder filled in from reference TRBV11-3 and TRBJ1-2): EAGVVQSPRYKIIEKKQPVAFWCNPISGHNTLYWYLQNLGQGPELLIRYENEEAVDDSQLPKDRFSAERLKGVDSTLKIQPAELGDSAVYLCASSQSPGGYGYTFGSGTRLTVV.